This TCR beta chain was captured by sequencing in a study of CD8 T cells in ankylosing spondylitis. Via MiXCR, TCRdb re-called the 5' RACE reads, giving one row per CDR3 protein. Of 300,000 to 400,000 distinct CDR3 sequences listed, 11% are singletons. This clonotype has at least ten counts. This CDR3 is 13 amino acids long. Trimming cost V 2 bases and J 5 bases, with 9 bases left between them. Germline V CDR1 and CDR2: ENHRY, SYGVKD. Sequencing was carried out using blood, either unsorted or a sorted T cell fraction (not recorded which). V gene TRBV10-3 combines with J gene TRBJ1-1; perhaps TRBD1 as D (6 bases). This clonotype was sampled from a female donor with ankylosing spondylitis or in good health (not recorded which). The CDR3 bases are TGTGCCATCAGTGAGAGGCAGGGGACTGAAGCTTTCTTT. Translation gives CAISERQGTEAFF.